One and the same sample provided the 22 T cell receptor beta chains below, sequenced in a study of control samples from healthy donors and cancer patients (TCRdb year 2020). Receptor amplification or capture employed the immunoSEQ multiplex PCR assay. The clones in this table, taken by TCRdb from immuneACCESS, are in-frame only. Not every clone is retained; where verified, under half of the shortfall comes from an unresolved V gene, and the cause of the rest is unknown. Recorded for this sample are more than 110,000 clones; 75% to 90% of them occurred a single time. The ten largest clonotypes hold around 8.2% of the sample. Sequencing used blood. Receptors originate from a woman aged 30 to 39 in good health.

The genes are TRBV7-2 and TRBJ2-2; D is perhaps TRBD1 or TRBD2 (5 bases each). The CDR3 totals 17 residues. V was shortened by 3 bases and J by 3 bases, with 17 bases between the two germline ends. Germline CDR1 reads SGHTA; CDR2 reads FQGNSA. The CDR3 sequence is CASSFEGDSHYTGELFF. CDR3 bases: TGTGCCAGCAGCTTTGAGGGAGACAGCCACTACACCGGGGAGCTGTTTTTT. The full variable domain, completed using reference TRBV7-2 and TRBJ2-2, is GAGVSQSPSNKVTEKGKDVELRCDPISGHTALYWYRQSLGQGLEFLIYFQGNSAPDKSGLPSDRFSAERTGGSVSTLTIQRTQQEDSAVYLCASSFEGDSHYTGELFFGEGSRLTVL.

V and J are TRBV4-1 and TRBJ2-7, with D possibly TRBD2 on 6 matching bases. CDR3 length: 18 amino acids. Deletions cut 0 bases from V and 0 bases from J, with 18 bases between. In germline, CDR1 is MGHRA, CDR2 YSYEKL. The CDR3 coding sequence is TGCGCCAGCAGCCAAGAGGAGCCAGCGCCCGGGGGCTCCTACGAGCAGTACTTC. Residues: CASSQEEPAPGGSYEQYF.

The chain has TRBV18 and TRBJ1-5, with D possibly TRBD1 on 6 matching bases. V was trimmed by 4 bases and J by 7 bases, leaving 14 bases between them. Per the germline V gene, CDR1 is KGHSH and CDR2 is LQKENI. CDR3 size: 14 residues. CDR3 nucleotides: TGTGCCAGCTCACTCCGCGGGGGCGGACAGCCCCAGCATTTT. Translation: CASSLRGGGQPQHF.

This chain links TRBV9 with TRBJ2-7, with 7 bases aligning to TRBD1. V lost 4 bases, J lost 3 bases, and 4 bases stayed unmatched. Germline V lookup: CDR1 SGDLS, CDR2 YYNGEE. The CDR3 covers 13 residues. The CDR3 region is CASSPRTGYEQYF. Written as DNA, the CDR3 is TGTGCCAGCAGCCCCCGGACAGGCTACGAGCAGTACTTC.

In nucleotides, the CDR3 is TGTGCCAGCAGTTTACTTGACGCTGAAGCTTTCTTT. It encodes CASSLLDAEAFF. The chain uses TRBV28 and TRBJ1-1, with no clear D. CDR1 MDHEN and CDR2 SYDVKM come from the germline V gene. The CDR3 is 12 amino acids. V was cut by 2 bases and J by 6 bases, with 7 bases left in between.

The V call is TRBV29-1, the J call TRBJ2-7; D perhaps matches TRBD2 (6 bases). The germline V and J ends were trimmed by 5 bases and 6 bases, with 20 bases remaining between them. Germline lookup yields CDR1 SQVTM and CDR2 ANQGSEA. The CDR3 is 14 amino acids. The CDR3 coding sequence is TGCAGCGTTTCCTCCGCCCGGGAGAGGTTCGAGCAGTACTTC. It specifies CSVSSARERFEQYF.

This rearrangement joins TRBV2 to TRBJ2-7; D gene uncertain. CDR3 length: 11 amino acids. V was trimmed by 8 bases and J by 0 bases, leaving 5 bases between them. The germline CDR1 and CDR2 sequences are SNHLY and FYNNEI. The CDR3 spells CASRSSYEQYF. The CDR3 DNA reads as TGTGCCAGCCGGAGCTCCTACGAGCAGTACTTC. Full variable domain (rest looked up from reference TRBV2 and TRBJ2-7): EPEVTQTPSHQVTQMGQEVILRCVPISNHLYFYWYRQILGQKVEFLVSFYNNEISEKSEIFDDQFSVERPDGSNFTLKIRSTKLEDSAMYFCASRSSYEQYFGPGTRLTVT.

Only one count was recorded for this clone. The CDR3, as DNA: TGTGCCAGTAGTATGCAGGGTGCCTACAATGAGCAGTTCTTC. Translating gives CASSMQGAYNEQFF. The chain recombines TRBV19 with TRBJ2-1; D might be TRBD1 (5 bases). The CDR3 totals 14 residues. Germline-derived CDR1 and CDR2 are LNHDA and SQIVND (reference sequence). V was clipped by 3 bases and J by 2 bases, with 8 bases between them.

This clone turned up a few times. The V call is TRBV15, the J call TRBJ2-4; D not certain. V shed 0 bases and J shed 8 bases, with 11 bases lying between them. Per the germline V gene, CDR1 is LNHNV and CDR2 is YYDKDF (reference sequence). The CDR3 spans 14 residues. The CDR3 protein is CATSRDVGSDIQYF. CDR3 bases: TGTGCCACCAGCAGAGATGTGGGGTCTGACATTCAGTACTTC.

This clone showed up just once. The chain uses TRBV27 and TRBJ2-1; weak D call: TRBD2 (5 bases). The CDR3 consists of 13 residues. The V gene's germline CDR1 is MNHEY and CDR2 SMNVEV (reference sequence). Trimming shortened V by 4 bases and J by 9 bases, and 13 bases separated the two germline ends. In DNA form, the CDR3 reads TGTGCCAGCAGTTCAGAAGTAGCGCCTGAGCAGTTCTTC. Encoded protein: CASSSEVAPEQFF.

The CDR3, as DNA: TGTGCCAGCAGCTTAACGGGGGTGGCCGAGCAGTACTTC. Amino acids: CASSLTGVAEQYF. The chain couples TRBV7-9 to TRBJ2-7, with D possibly being TRBD2 (6 bases). This CDR3 comprises 13 residues. Trimming removed 2 bases from V and 6 bases from J, with 11 bases in between. Germline CDR1 is SEHNR and CDR2 is FQNEAQ (reference sequence).

The CDR3 DNA reads as TGTGCCAGCAGTGAATTAGCGGGAGCCCACGAGCAGTACTTC. Translation: CASSELAGAHEQYF. The J gene is TRBJ2-7, the V gene TRBV2; 9 bases agree with TRBD2. CDR1 is SNHLY and CDR2 is FYNNEI in the germline V gene. This CDR3 has 14 amino acids. Trimming removed 2 bases from V and 5 bases from J; junction bases left unmatched: 4.

The chain's CDR3 is CASSVGQGAFTGELFF. CDR3 nucleotides: TGTGCCAGCAGCGTAGGACAGGGGGCTTTCACCGGGGAGCTGTTTTTT. V is TRBV9 and J is TRBJ2-2; 10 bases match TRBD1. CDR1 and CDR2 (germline): SGDLS, YYNGEE. Trimming cost V 0 bases and J 4 bases; bases outside gene matches: 3. The CDR3 length is 16 residues.

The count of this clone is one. CDR3 amino acids: CATSRDRAAYGYTF. In DNA, the CDR3 is TGTGCCACCAGCAGAGATCGAGCCGCATATGGCTACACCTTC. The V and J genes are TRBV15 and TRBJ1-2; D is unclear. V shed 0 bases and J shed 5 bases, with 10 bases lying between them. Germline V gives CDR1 LNHNV, CDR2 YYDKDF (reference sequence). The CDR3 covers 14 residues.

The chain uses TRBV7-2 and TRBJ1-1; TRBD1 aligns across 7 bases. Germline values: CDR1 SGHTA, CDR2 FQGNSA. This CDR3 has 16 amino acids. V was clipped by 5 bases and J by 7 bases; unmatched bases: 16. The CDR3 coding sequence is TGTGCCAGCAGCGTTGGGACTGGGAAGGGGGCTGGTGAAGCTTTCTTT. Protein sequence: CASSVGTGKGAGEAFF.

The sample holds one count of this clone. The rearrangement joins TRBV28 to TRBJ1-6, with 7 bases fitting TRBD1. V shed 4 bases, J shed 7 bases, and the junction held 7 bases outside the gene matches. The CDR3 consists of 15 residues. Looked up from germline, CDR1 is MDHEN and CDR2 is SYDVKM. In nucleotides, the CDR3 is TGTGCCAGCAGTTCCTCGAGGGGGCAGAATTCACCCCTCCACTTT. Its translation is CASSSSRGQNSPLHF.

The CDR3 region has the DNA TGTGCCAGCAGCTTGGGACTAGCGAGCTCCTACAATGAGCAGTTCTTC. It yields the protein CASSLGLASSYNEQFF. The rearrangement joins TRBV5-6 to TRBJ2-1, with TRBD2 identical over 8 bases. The V gene end was trimmed by 0 bases and the J gene end by 0 bases; junction bases not matched to a gene: 2. This CDR3 region has 16 residues. The germline CDR1 and CDR2 sequences are SGHDT and YYEEEE.

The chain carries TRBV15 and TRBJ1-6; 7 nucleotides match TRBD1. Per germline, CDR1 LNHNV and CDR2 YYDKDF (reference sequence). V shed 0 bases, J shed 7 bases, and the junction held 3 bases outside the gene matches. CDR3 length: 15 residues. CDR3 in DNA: TGTGCCACCAGCAGAGATCCAGGGGGGAATTCACCCCTCCACTTT. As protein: CATSRDPGGNSPLHF.

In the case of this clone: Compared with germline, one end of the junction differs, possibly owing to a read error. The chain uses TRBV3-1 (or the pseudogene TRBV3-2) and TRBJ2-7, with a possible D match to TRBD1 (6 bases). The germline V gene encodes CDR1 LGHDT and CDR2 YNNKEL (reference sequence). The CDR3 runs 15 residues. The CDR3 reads CASSRDVRGSHEQYF. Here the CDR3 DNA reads TGTGCCAGTAGCCGGGATGTCAGGGGTAGTCACGAGCAGTACTTC.

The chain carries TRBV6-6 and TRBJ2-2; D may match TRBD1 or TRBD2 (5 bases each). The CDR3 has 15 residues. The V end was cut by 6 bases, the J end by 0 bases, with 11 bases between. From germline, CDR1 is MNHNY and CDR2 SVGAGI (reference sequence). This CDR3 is CASSKGPTNTGELFF. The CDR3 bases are TGTGCCAGCAGCAAGGGACCTACGAACACCGGGGAGCTGTTTTTT.

The CDR3: CASSWAGDTYEQYF. The CDR3 DNA follows: TGTGCCAGTAGTTGGGCCGGGGACACCTACGAGCAGTACTTC. This chain links TRBV19 with TRBJ2-7; a weak D match, TRBD1 (6 bases). Germline loops: CDR1 LNHDA, CDR2 SQIVND (reference sequence). The CDR3 consists of 14 residues. The ends were cut back, 5 bases at V and 2 bases at J, with 13 bases in the middle.

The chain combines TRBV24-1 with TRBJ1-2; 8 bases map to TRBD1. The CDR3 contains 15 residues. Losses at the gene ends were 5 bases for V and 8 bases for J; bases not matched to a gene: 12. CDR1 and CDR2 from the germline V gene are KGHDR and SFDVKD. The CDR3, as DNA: TGTGCCACCAGTGCCTCAGGGGGCGCGGTAAAGGGCTACACCTTC. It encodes CATSASGGAVKGYTF.